The source of this T cell receptor beta chain is a study of technical replicates of blood from several donors. Using immunoSEQ multiplex PCR, the repertoire was profiled, and TCRdb retains in-frame clones only, with some absent. The sample carries some 100,000 clones, 96% recorded once. CDR1 is MRHNA and CDR2 is SNTAGT in the germline V gene. This CDR3 has 19 amino acids. With V trimmed by 2 bases and J by 1 base, 12 bases remained unmatched. The specimen was T cells isolated from PBMCs. The rearrangement uses TRBV6-4 and TRBJ2-1, with 9 bases identical to TRBD2. The receptor's source is a human donor in good health. CDR3 in amino acids: CASSDRGGRAGGSYNEQFF. The CDR3 region has the DNA TGTGCCAGCAGTGACCGGGGCGGGAGGGCCGGAGGGTCCTACAATGAGCAGTTCTTC.